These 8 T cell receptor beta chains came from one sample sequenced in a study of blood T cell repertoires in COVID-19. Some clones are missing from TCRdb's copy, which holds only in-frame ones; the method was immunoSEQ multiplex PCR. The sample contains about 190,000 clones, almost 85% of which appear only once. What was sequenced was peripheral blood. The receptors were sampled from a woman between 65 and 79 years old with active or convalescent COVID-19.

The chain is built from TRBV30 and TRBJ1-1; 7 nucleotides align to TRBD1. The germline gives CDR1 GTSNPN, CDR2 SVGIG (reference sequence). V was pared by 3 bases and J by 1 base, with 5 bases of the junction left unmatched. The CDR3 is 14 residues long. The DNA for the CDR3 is TGTGCCTGGAGCCTCGGGACAGCGAACACTGAAGCTTTCTTT. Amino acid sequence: CAWSLGTANTEAFF.

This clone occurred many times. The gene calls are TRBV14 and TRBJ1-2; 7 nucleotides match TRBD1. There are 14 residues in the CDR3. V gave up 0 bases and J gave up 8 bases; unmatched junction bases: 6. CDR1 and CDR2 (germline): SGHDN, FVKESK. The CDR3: CASSQDRRGQGYTF. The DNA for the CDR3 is TGTGCCAGCAGCCAAGATCGGAGGGGGCAAGGCTACACCTTC.

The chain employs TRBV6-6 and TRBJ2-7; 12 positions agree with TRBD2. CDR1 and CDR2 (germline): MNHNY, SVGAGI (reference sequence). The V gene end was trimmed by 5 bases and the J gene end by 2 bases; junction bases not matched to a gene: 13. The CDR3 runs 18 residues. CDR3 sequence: CASSPSGLAGTRTYEQYF. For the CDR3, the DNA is TGTGCCAGCAGTCCATCCGGACTAGCGGGGACAAGGACCTACGAGCAGTACTTC.

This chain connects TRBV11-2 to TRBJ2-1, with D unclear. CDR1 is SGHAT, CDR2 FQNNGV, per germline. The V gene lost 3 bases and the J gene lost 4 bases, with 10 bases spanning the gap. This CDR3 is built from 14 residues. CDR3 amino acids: CASSFLLSYNEQFF. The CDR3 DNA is TGTGCCAGCAGCTTCTTGCTGAGTTACAATGAGCAGTTCTTC.

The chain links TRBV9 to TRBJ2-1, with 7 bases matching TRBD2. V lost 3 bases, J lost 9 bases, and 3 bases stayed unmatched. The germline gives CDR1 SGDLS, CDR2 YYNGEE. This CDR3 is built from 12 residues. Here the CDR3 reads CASSASGSEQFF. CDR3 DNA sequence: TGTGCCAGCAGCGCTAGCGGAAGTGAGCAGTTCTTC.

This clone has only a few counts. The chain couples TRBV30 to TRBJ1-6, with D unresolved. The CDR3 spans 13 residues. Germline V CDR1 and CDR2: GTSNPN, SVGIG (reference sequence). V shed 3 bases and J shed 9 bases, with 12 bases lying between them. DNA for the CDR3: TGTGCCTGGAGGAGTTGGGAGGCTTCACCCCTCCACTTT. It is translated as CAWRSWEASPLHF.

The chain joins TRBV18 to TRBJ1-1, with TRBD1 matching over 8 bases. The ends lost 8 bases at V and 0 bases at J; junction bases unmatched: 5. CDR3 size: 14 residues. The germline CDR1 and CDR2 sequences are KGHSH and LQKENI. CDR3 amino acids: CASTGGVMNTEAFF. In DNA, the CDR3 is TGTGCCAGCACAGGGGGGGTGATGAACACTGAAGCTTTCTTT.

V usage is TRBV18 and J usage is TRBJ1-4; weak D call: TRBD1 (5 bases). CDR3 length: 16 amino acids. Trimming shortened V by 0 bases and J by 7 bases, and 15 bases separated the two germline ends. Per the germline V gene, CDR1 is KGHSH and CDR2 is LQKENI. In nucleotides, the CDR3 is TGTGCCAGCTCACCACCGGAAGGCCCAAGGGGTGAAAAACTGTTTTTT. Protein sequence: CASSPPEGPRGEKLFF.